The 15 T cell receptor beta chains given below trace back to one sample, sequenced in a study of Ad26.COV2.S vaccination and SARS-CoV-2 variants. TCRdb's table, derived via immunoSEQ multiplex PCR, lists solely in-frame clones and lacks some. The repertoire holds some 190,000 clones, with 70% to 90% as singletons. Sequencing used peripheral blood, obtained after recovery from COVID-19. These TCRs come from a human donor who had recovered from COVID-19.

Points on this clone: Other DNA sequences in this sample translate to the same CDR3. This chain connects TRBV2 to TRBJ2-3; D gene uncertain. The V and J ends lost 3 bases and 3 bases respectively, with 1 base between them. The CDR3 has 11 amino acids. Germline V lookup: CDR1 SNHLY, CDR2 FYNNEI. The CDR3 DNA sequence: TGTGCCAGCAGTGAGACAGATACGCAGTATTTT. Its translation is CASSETDTQYF. Together with reference TRBV2 and TRBJ2-3, the CDR3 gives the full variable domain: EPEVTQTPSHQVTQMGQEVILRCVPISNHLYFYWYRQILGQKVEFLVSFYNNEISEKSEIFDDQFSVERPDGSNFTLKIRSTKLEDSAMYFCASSETDTQYFGPGTRLTVL.

This clone was picked up one time. The genes are TRBV7-2 and TRBJ1-3; weak D call: TRBD1 (6 bases). Between the trimmed V and J ends, which lost 7 bases and 0 bases, there was a span of 13 bases. In germline, CDR1 is SGHTA, CDR2 FQGNSA. The CDR3 totals 15 residues. The chain's CDR3 is CASILGGLSGNTIYF. In nucleotides, the CDR3 is TGTGCCAGCATTCTAGGGGGACTCTCTGGAAACACCATATATTTT.

The gene calls are TRBV30 and TRBJ1-2; D gene ambiguous. Germline CDR1 and CDR2: GTSNPN and SVGIG (reference sequence). Trimming removed 8 bases from V and 4 bases from J, with 14 bases in between. The CDR3 spans 12 residues. The CDR3 coding sequence is TGTGCCGGAGGAGGAAGGGTCTATGGCTACACCTTC. It yields the protein CAGGGRVYGYTF.

J is TRBJ2-2 and V is TRBV3-1 (or the pseudogene TRBV3-2), with TRBD2 matching 11 bases. V gave up 1 base and J gave up 4 bases; unmatched junction bases: 14. Looked up from germline, CDR1 is LGHDT and CDR2 is YNNKEL (reference sequence). The CDR3 length is 20 residues. This CDR3 reads CASSQGFLAGGVLSTGELFF. CDR3 coding DNA: TGTGCCAGCAGCCAAGGCTTTCTAGCGGGGGGCGTTCTTAGCACCGGGGAGCTGTTTTTT.

This clone showed up just once. The chain combines TRBV5-5 with TRBJ2-7; D is possibly TRBD1 (5 bases). The CDR3 contains 14 residues. Deletions cut 4 bases from V and 3 bases from J, with 14 bases between. Germline V gene data show CDR1 as SGHKS and CDR2 as YYEKEE (reference sequence). CDR3 sequence reads: CASSPRQGDYEQYF. In DNA form, the CDR3 reads TGTGCCAGCAGCCCGAGGCAGGGTGACTACGAGCAGTACTTC.

The rearrangement links TRBV11-3 to TRBJ2-1; no reliable D call. This CDR3 region has 13 residues. The germline CDR1 and CDR2 sequences are SGHNT and YENEEA. V was shortened by 3 bases and J by 5 bases, with 8 bases between the two germline ends. The CDR3 sequence is CASSFDRDNEQFF. The CDR3 DNA reads TGTGCCAGCAGCTTCGATCGGGACAATGAGCAGTTCTTC.

The chain joins TRBV7-2 to TRBJ1-2, with D possibly being TRBD1 (6 bases). The germline V and J ends were trimmed by 5 bases and 4 bases, with 17 bases remaining between them. Per germline, CDR1 SGHTA and CDR2 FQGNSA. CDR3 length equals 15 residues. The CDR3 loop is CASSIRTVTVYGYTF. The CDR3 DNA follows: TGTGCCAGCAGCATCCGGACAGTTACCGTCTATGGCTACACCTTC.

The chain is built from TRBV2 and TRBJ2-3; D gene unclear. CDR3 size: 11 residues. Germline CDR1 and CDR2: SNHLY and FYNNEI. The V and J ends lost 7 bases and 2 bases respectively, with 4 bases between them. CDR3 sequence: CASTNTDTQYF. CDR3 coding DNA: TGTGCCAGCACCAACACAGATACGCAGTATTTT.

This chain uses TRBV18 with TRBJ2-5; perhaps TRBD2 as D (6 bases). The CDR3 loop spans 13 amino acids. Germline loops: CDR1 KGHSH, CDR2 LQKENI. V was trimmed by 5 bases and J by 2 bases, leaving 9 bases between them. CDR3 sequence (DNA): TGTGCCAGCTCATTAGCGGTTCAAGAGACCCAGTACTTC. Translating it yields CASSLAVQETQYF. The full variable domain, in which reference TRBV18 and TRBJ2-5 provide the parts outside the CDR3, is NAGVMQNPRHLVRRRGQEARLRCSPMKGHSHVYWYRQLPEEGLKFMVYLQKENIIDESGMPKERFSAEFPKEGPSILRIQQVVRGDSAAYFCASSLAVQETQYFGPGTRLLVL.

DNA for the CDR3: TGTGCCAGCAGTCCCGAGCGAGGGTGGGATAATGAAAAACTGTTTTTT. Translating it yields CASSPERGWDNEKLFF. This sequence joins TRBV2 and TRBJ1-4, with unresolved D. Germline V gene lookup returns CDR1 SNHLY and CDR2 FYNNEI. The length of the CDR3 is 16 residues. Trimming took off 5 bases at V and 4 bases at J, with 17 bases between the two ends.

This chain links TRBV5-1 with TRBJ2-7, with TRBD2 matching over 9 bases. Germline assignment: CDR1 SGHRS and CDR2 YFSETQ. CDR3 length: 14 residues. Trimming removed 4 bases from V and 5 bases from J; junction bases left unmatched: 7. The CDR3: CASSQSGGINEQYF. The DNA of the CDR3 is TGCGCCAGCAGCCAGAGCGGGGGGATTAACGAGCAGTACTTC.

The V and J genes are TRBV7-8 and TRBJ2-7; 7 nucleotides line up with TRBD1. Germline assignment: CDR1 SGHVS and CDR2 FQNEAQ. J was trimmed by 2 bases and V by 5 bases; bases with no gene match: 3. The CDR3 length is 13 residues. The CDR3 loop is CASSTDRTYEQYF. The CDR3 DNA follows: TGTGCCAGCAGCACGGACAGGACCTACGAGCAGTACTTC.

The rearrangement joins TRBV5-4 to TRBJ1-1, with D tentatively TRBD1 (6 bases). Per the germline V gene, CDR1 is SGHNT and CDR2 is YYREEE (reference sequence). V was clipped by 1 base and J by 1 base, with 11 bases between them. The CDR3 runs 15 residues. DNA for the CDR3: TGTGCCAGCAGCTTGTACGGGGGCTGGAACACTGAAGCTTTCTTT. Protein: CASSLYGGWNTEAFF.

The rearrangement links TRBV5-4 to TRBJ2-1; 8 nucleotides line up with TRBD2. The length of the CDR3 is 15 residues. Germline CDR1 is SGHNT and CDR2 is YYREEE (reference sequence). V gave up 0 bases and J gave up 7 bases; unmatched junction bases: 6. The CDR3 sequence: CASSLGSGGPNEQFF. CDR3 nucleotide sequence: TGTGCCAGCAGCTTGGGGTCGGGAGGGCCGAATGAGCAGTTCTTC.

This chain's CDR3 is CASSTAYGYTF. The CDR3 nucleotides read TGTGCCAGCAGCACAGCCTATGGCTACACCTTC. The rearrangement joins TRBV12-3 or TRBV12-4 to TRBJ1-2; unclear D gene. The ends were cut back, 6 bases at V and 4 bases at J, with 6 bases in the middle. The CDR3 extends over 11 amino acids.